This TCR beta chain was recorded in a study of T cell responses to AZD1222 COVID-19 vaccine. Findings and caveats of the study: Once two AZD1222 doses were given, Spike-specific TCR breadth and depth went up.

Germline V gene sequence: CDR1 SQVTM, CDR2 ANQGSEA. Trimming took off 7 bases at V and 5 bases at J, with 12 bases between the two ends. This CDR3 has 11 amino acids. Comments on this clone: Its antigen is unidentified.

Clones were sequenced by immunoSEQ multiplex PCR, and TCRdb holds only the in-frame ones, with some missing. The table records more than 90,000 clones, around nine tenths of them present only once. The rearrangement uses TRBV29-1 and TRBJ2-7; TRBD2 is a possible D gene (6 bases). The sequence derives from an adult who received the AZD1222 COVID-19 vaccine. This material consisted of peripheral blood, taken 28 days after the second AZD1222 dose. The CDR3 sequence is CSGQGGDEQYF. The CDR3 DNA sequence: TGCAGCGGGCAGGGAGGAGACGAGCAGTACTTC.